This T cell receptor (beta chain) was obtained from a study of OX40 agonist ivuxolimab in advanced cancers. Autoimmune disease history or systemic immunosuppression meant exclusion. This CDR3 is 16 amino acids long. Measured with immunoSEQ multiplex PCR; TCRdb has only the in-frame clones, and not every one. The table has roughly 53,000 clones, about 88% seen once. Sequencing was performed on CD4+ or CD8+ T cells sorted from blood, taken in a trial of the OX40 agonist ivuxolimab. The chain employs TRBV12-2 and TRBJ2-5; TRBD2 is taken as the D call from the table, unchecked against the DNA. TRBV12-2 is assigned pseudogene status. The TCR originated in an adult with an advanced solid tumor such as melanoma, head and neck, liver or kidney cancer. CDR3 sequence: CASRLASGRAQETQYF. As DNA, the CDR3 is TGTGCAAGTCGCCTAGCTAGCGGGAGGGCCCAAGAGACCCAGTACTTC.